This T cell receptor beta chain is drawn from a study of blood T cell repertoires in COVID-19. Some clones are missing from TCRdb's copy, which holds only in-frame ones; the method was immunoSEQ multiplex PCR. The top ten clones hold roughly 3.7% of a sample with about 59,000 clones, around 80% of them seen once. The CDR3 runs to 12 residues. CDR1 SNHLY and CDR2 FYNNEI come from the germline V gene. The source material was peripheral blood. The receptor's source is a man in his sixties with acute or convalescent COVID-19. The chain has TRBV2 and TRBJ2-3; the D is unclear. The CDR3 DNA is TGTGCTACCCGGGTCATCACAGATACGCAGTATTTT. This sequence encodes CATRVITDTQYF.